Following are 15 T cell receptor beta chains from one sample sequenced in a study of blood T cells in healthy people across ages. Alongside a J-beta primer mix, a sample-barcoded 5' primer served in a second PCR lasting about 6 to 11 cycles. TCRdb re-analysed the 5' RACE reads in MiXCR, keeping a single row per CDR3 protein. This table has about 1.8 million distinct CDR3 sequences, just under 50% appearing once. Material for sequencing was blood. Every receptor here comes from a woman aged 40 to 49 in good health.

The chain recombines TRBV5-1 with TRBJ1-1; D might be TRBD1 (6 bases). CDR3 length: 14 amino acids. Between the trimmed V and J ends, which lost 2 bases and 3 bases, there was a span of 11 bases. Germline assignment: CDR1 SGHRS and CDR2 YFSETQ. The CDR3: CASSFAGAYTEAFF. As DNA, the CDR3 is TGCGCCAGCAGCTTTGCAGGGGCCTACACTGAAGCTTTCTTT.

The rearrangement links TRBV9 to TRBJ2-4, with D unclear. The CDR3 totals 14 residues. V was pared by 4 bases and J by 5 bases, with 13 bases between. Germline CDR1 is SGDLS and CDR2 is YYNGEE. The CDR3 sequence is CASSQGGSQNIQYF. The CDR3 DNA follows: TGTGCCAGCAGCCAAGGTGGCAGCCAAAACATTCAGTACTTC.

This sequence joins TRBV6-1 and TRBJ2-4, with D possibly being TRBD1 (5 bases). The CDR3 covers 13 residues. Trimming left V 11 bases short and J 1 base short, with 12 bases between. The germline gives CDR1 MNHNS, CDR2 SASEGT. The CDR3 region is CAPIGVAKNIQYF. The DNA for the CDR3 is TGTGCCCCAATAGGGGTGGCCAAAAACATTCAGTACTTC.

V is TRBV5-6 and J is TRBJ2-7, with TRBD2 identical over 9 bases. Looked up from germline, CDR1 is SGHDT and CDR2 is YYEEEE. V shed 4 bases, J shed 7 bases, and the junction held 6 bases outside the gene matches. The CDR3 sequence is 13 residues long. The CDR3 DNA is TGTGCCAGCAGCCCCCTAGCGGGGTCTGAGCAGTACTTC. Translated, it gives CASSPLAGSEQYF.

DNA for the CDR3: TGTGCCAGCAGCAATCCAATTAGCGGGGGCTCCTACGAGCAGTACTTC. This codes for CASSNPISGGSYEQYF. The J gene is TRBJ2-7, the V gene TRBV9; TRBD2 matches at 9 bases. The germline CDR1 and CDR2 sequences are SGDLS and YYNGEE. Trimming at V came to 4 bases and at J to 0 bases, leaving 8 bases not matched to a gene. The CDR3 totals 16 residues.

The rearrangement uses TRBV3-1 and TRBJ2-5; TRBD2 aligns across 8 bases. CDR1 is LGHDT and CDR2 is YNNKEL in the germline V gene (reference sequence). After removal of 6 bases from V and 4 bases from J, the junction contained 10 bases not matched to a gene. This CDR3 comprises 15 residues. The DNA for the CDR3 is TGTGCCAGCAGACCGGGACTCCGGGGGGGAGAGACCCAGTACTTC. Translated, it gives CASRPGLRGGETQYF.

This chain links TRBV20-1 with TRBJ1-2; 7 nucleotides agree with TRBD1. The CDR3 runs 15 residues. J lost 3 bases, V lost 6 bases, and 13 bases had no gene match. Germline loops: CDR1 DFQATT, CDR2 SNEGSKA (reference sequence). The CDR3 nucleotides read TGCAGTGCCTGGACAGGCACTTCCGAGGACTATGGCTACACCTTC. Translated, it gives CSAWTGTSEDYGYTF.

This clonotype has a handful of counts. This chain joins TRBV5-6 and TRBJ2-1, with D possibly matching TRBD1 (5 bases). Trimming removed 0 bases at V and 4 bases at J, with 11 bases between. The CDR3 loop spans 15 amino acids. Germline V gives CDR1 SGHDT, CDR2 YYEEEE. In DNA, the CDR3 is TGTGCCAGCAGCTTGGGACAGCTCCCATACAATGAGCAGTTCTTC. Its protein product is CASSLGQLPYNEQFF.

This clonotype has just a few counts. CDR3 amino acids: CASTSRNGYEQYF. As DNA, the CDR3 is TGTGCCAGCACCAGCAGGAACGGCTACGAGCAGTACTTC. The chain links TRBV12-3 or TRBV12-4 to TRBJ2-7, with D hard to call. CDR3 length: 13 amino acids. V was pared by 7 bases and J by 3 bases, with 13 bases between.

The chain combines TRBV2 with TRBJ1-1, with 7 bases matching TRBD1. The CDR3 contains 13 residues. The germline V gene encodes CDR1 SNHLY and CDR2 FYNNEI. The V gene end was trimmed by 11 bases and the J gene end by 1 base; junction bases not matched to a gene: 7. The CDR3 DNA reads TGTGCCCGAAACAGGGGAGGGAACACTGAAGCTTTCTTT. Its translation is CARNRGGNTEAFF. Based on the CDR3 plus reference TRBV2 and TRBJ1-1, the full variable domain is EPEVTQTPSHQVTQMGQEVILRCVPISNHLYFYWYRQILGQKVEFLVSFYNNEISEKSEIFDDQFSVERPDGSNFTLKIRSTKLEDSAMYFCARNRGGNTEAFFGQGTRLTVV.

The rearrangement links TRBV24-1 to TRBJ2-3; 9 bases map to TRBD2. The CDR3 is 15 amino acids. The V segment lost 4 bases and the J segment 5 bases; nucleotides outside the gene matches: 6. Germline CDR1 is KGHDR and CDR2 is SFDVKD. The CDR3 DNA reads TGTGCCACCAGTGACACTAGCGGGCTTGTAGATACGCAGTATTTT. Protein sequence: CATSDTSGLVDTQYF.

The chain is built from TRBV20-1 and TRBJ2-5; D not resolved. CDR3 length: 12 amino acids. Trimming cost V 8 bases and J 1 base, with 11 bases left between them. In germline, CDR1 is DFQATT, CDR2 SNEGSKA (reference sequence). The CDR3 DNA reads as TGCAGTACCCTAGGTCGCCAAGAGACCCAGTACTTC. The encoded protein is CSTLGRQETQYF.

As to this clonotype: A far larger clone is a single base away, which makes a read error likely. The rearrangement uses TRBV5-1 and TRBJ2-3, with D hard to call. Germline CDR1 is SGHRS and CDR2 is YFSETQ. This CDR3 is built from 12 residues. The CDR3 sequence: CASNLETDTQYF. CDR3 coding DNA: TGCGCCAGCAACTTGGAGACAGATACGCAGTATTTT.

The chain joins TRBV7-8 to TRBJ2-5; 7 bases line up with TRBD1. The J call may be faulty, since TRBJ2-7 better matches the DNA end. The CDR3 has 17 residues. The germline gives CDR1 SGHVS, CDR2 FQNEAQ. DNA for the CDR3: TGTGCCAGCAGCTTAGCGCAGACAGGGATTGTACCCGACGAGCAGTACTTC. It encodes CASSLAQTGIVPDEQYF.

This clonotype was counted many times. The V gene is TRBV4-1, the J gene TRBJ2-7, with D possibly TRBD2 on 5 matching bases. The CDR3 is 12 amino acids. V gave up 5 bases and J gave up 2 bases, with 7 bases separating them. Germline loops: CDR1 MGHRA, CDR2 YSYEKL. CDR3 sequence (DNA): TGCGCCAGCAGCGCGGGCCCCTACGAGCAGTACTTC. The encoded protein is CASSAGPYEQYF.